The T cell receptor (beta chain) under discussion was sequenced for a study of prognosis after radiotherapy for stage I lung cancer. Two-round multiplex PCR on genomic DNA was the method by which TCR beta CDR3 was amplified. The use of primers specific to each TRBV and TRBJ gene characterized first-round PCR. TCRdb analysed the multiplex PCR reads with MiXCR anew, one entry per CDR3 protein. The profile shows about 34,000 distinct CDR3 sequences, approximately 29% of them singletons. The germline V and J ends were trimmed by 4 bases and 5 bases, with 15 bases remaining between them. The CDR3 has 15 residues. In its sample, this clonotype was seen many times. A volume of around 6 milliliters of peripheral blood was collected by draw at each of two time points.

The sequenced sample was PBMCs, obtained before or after stereotactic body radiation therapy (not recorded which). This rearrangement joins TRBV12-3 or TRBV12-4 to TRBJ1-5, with D unresolved. The receptor's source is a donor over 45 with non-small cell lung cancer. The CDR3 region is CASSSEYPLHQPQHF. For the CDR3, the DNA is TGTGCCAGCAGTTCAGAATACCCCCTCCATCAGCCCCAGCATTTT.